The 28 T cell receptor beta chains reported below all come from one sample, sequenced in a study of blood T cell repertoires in COVID-19. TCRdb's copy holds only in-frame clones and misses some; the assay was immunoSEQ multiplex PCR. The sample has tens of thousands of clones, roughly 85% seen once. Source material: peripheral blood. These receptors originate from a human donor in a cohort sampled during active or convalescent COVID-19.

The rearrangement uses TRBV6-5 and TRBJ1-5, with TRBD1 matching 7 bases. The germline CDR1 and CDR2 sequences are MNHEY and SVGAGI. J lost 3 bases, V lost 7 bases, and 6 bases had no gene match. This CDR3 spans 14 amino acids. The CDR3 reads CASNPGQNNQPQHF. In nucleotides, the CDR3 is TGTGCCAGCAACCCGGGACAGAACAATCAGCCCCAGCATTTT.

This sequence joins TRBV6-5 and TRBJ1-2, with D perhaps matching TRBD1 (6 bases). In germline, CDR1 is MNHEY, CDR2 SVGAGI. V was shortened by 4 bases and J by 2 bases, with 17 bases between the two germline ends. The CDR3 contains 16 residues. The CDR3 here is CASSSLRSTGNYGYTF. The CDR3 nucleotides read TGTGCCAGCAGTTCCCTCCGATCGACAGGAAACTATGGCTACACCTTC.

V usage is TRBV19 and J usage is TRBJ1-2; the match to TRBD1 covers 7 bases. This CDR3 is 14 amino acids long. Germline loops: CDR1 LNHDA, CDR2 SQIVND (reference sequence). With 3 bases clipped from V and 6 bases from J, the junction kept 7 bases outside the gene matches. The CDR3 protein is CASSILGQEDGYTF. In DNA, the CDR3 is TGTGCCAGTAGTATCCTAGGACAGGAAGATGGCTACACCTTC. Based on the CDR3 plus reference TRBV19 and TRBJ1-2, the full variable domain is DGGITQSPKYLFRKEGQNVTLSCEQNLNHDAMYWYRQDPGQGLRLIYYSQIVNDFQKGDIAEGYSVSREKKESFPLTVTSAQKNPTAFYLCASSILGQEDGYTFGSGTRLTVV.

This chain links TRBV15 with TRBJ2-7, with 7 bases fitting TRBD1. Trimming removed 3 bases from V and 0 bases from J; junction bases left unmatched: 8. The CDR3 has 16 residues. Germline lookup yields CDR1 LNHNV and CDR2 YYDKDF (reference sequence). The CDR3 region is CATSSLTGASSYEQYF. Written as DNA, the CDR3 is TGTGCCACCAGCAGCCTAACAGGGGCCAGCTCCTACGAGCAGTACTTC.

V and J are TRBV7-2 and TRBJ2-3, with D possibly matching TRBD2 (6 bases). Germline CDR1 and CDR2: SGHTA and FQGNSA. V was trimmed by 5 bases and J by 0 bases, leaving 15 bases between them. CDR3 length equals 16 residues. CDR3 DNA sequence: TGTGCCAGCAGCACCCGACTAGAAGGGAGCACAGATACGCAGTATTTT. It translates to CASSTRLEGSTDTQYF.

The chain joins TRBV19 to TRBJ1-4; possibly TRBD1 for D (6 bases). V gave up 6 bases and J gave up 0 bases, with 17 bases separating them. The length of the CDR3 is 17 residues. Germline V CDR1 and CDR2: LNHDA, SQIVND (reference sequence). The CDR3 DNA sequence: TGTGCCAGTAGCATCAAAGACAGGATTGCAACTAATGAAAAACTGTTTTTT. Its protein product is CASSIKDRIATNEKLFF.

This chain connects TRBV4-3 to TRBJ2-1; the match to TRBD1 covers 10 bases. J gave up 7 bases and V 1 base, and 4 bases lay outside the gene matches. CDR1 is LGHNA, CDR2 YSLEER, per germline. This CDR3 has 15 residues. CDR3 nucleotides: TGCGCCAGCAGCCAAGCTGACAGGGGGCTAAATGAGCAGTTCTTC. It is translated as CASSQADRGLNEQFF.

The V and J genes are TRBV3-1 (or the pseudogene TRBV3-2) and TRBJ2-5, with D perhaps TRBD1 (5 bases). Trimming removed 1 base at V and 7 bases at J, with 10 bases between. The CDR3 is 13 residues long. Per germline, CDR1 LGHDT and CDR2 YNNKEL (reference sequence). CDR3 sequence: CASSQVGVGTQYF. The CDR3 nucleotides read TGTGCCAGCAGCCAAGTAGGGGTTGGGACCCAGTACTTC.

This chain connects TRBV7-9 to TRBJ2-1, with 12 bases matching TRBD2. The junction had 8 bases not matched to a gene; V was cut back by 7 bases and J by 10 bases. The CDR3 is made up of 14 amino acids. CDR1 is SEHNR and CDR2 is FQNEAQ in the germline V gene (reference sequence). The CDR3 sequence: CASTTSGGNREQFF. The CDR3 bases are TGTGCCAGCACTACTAGCGGGGGGAACAGGGAGCAGTTCTTC.

V and J are TRBV19 and TRBJ1-1; D gene unclear. The V end was cut by 2 bases, the J end by 1 base, with 11 bases between. Germline assignment: CDR1 LNHDA and CDR2 SQIVND (reference sequence). The CDR3 totals 15 residues. CDR3 in amino acids: CASSIQAGANTEAFF. In DNA form, the CDR3 reads TGTGCCAGTAGTATACAGGCGGGCGCGAACACTGAAGCTTTCTTT. Full variable domain (outside the CDR3, taken from reference TRBV19 and TRBJ1-1): DGGITQSPKYLFRKEGQNVTLSCEQNLNHDAMYWYRQDPGQGLRLIYYSQIVNDFQKGDIAEGYSVSREKKESFPLTVTSAQKNPTAFYLCASSIQAGANTEAFFGQGTRLTVV.

The genes are TRBV5-4 and TRBJ1-2; 10 nucleotides agree with TRBD1. Trimming cost V 4 bases and J 6 bases; bases outside gene matches: 6. The germline V gene has CDR1 SGHNT and CDR2 YYREEE (reference sequence). The CDR3 extends over 14 amino acids. This chain's CDR3 is CASSTRTGGNGYTF. In DNA, the CDR3 is TGTGCCAGCAGCACCCGGACAGGGGGTAATGGCTACACCTTC. The full variable domain, with the rest looked up from reference TRBV5-4 and TRBJ1-2, is ETGVTQSPTHLIKTRGQQVTLRCSSQSGHNTVSWYQQALGQGPQFIFQYYREEENGRGNFPPRFSGLQFPNYSSELNVNALELDDSALYLCASSTRTGGNGYTFGSGTRLTVV.

This sequence joins TRBV4-3 and TRBJ1-5; D uncertain. The CDR3 runs to 15 residues. Germline V gene sequence: CDR1 LGHNA, CDR2 YSLEER. Trimming stripped 0 bases from V and 8 bases from J, with 14 bases between. Here the CDR3 reads CASSQDVAGGKPQHF. For the CDR3, the DNA is TGCGCCAGCAGCCAAGACGTGGCGGGCGGAAAGCCCCAGCATTTT.

The CDR3 is CASNQGRVTEAFF. CDR3 nucleotides: TGTGCCAGTAACCAGGGAAGGGTCACTGAAGCTTTCTTT. This rearrangement joins TRBV2 to TRBJ1-1, with D tentatively TRBD1 (5 bases). Trimming pared 9 bases from V and 4 bases from J, leaving 15 bases between. This CDR3 has 13 residues. CDR1 and CDR2 from the germline V gene are SNHLY and FYNNEI. Variable domain in full (rest from reference TRBV2 and TRBJ1-1): EPEVTQTPSHQVTQMGQEVILRCVPISNHLYFYWYRQILGQKVEFLVSFYNNEISEKSEIFDDQFSVERPDGSNFTLKIRSTKLEDSAMYFCASNQGRVTEAFFGQGTRLTVV.

This clone was observed a handful of times. The chain employs TRBV5-4 and TRBJ1-1; TRBD1 might be the D (5 bases). Germline-derived CDR1 and CDR2 are SGHNT and YYREEE (reference sequence). V lost 2 bases and J lost 0, with 17 bases in between. The CDR3 covers 17 residues. The chain's CDR3 is CASSFQSLTGLNTEAFF. The DNA of the CDR3 is TGTGCCAGCAGCTTTCAGAGCCTTACAGGTCTGAACACTGAAGCTTTCTTT.

The chain carries TRBV29-1 and TRBJ1-4; the match to TRBD1 covers 7 bases. With 7 bases clipped from V and 5 bases from J, the junction kept 4 bases outside the gene matches. Germline CDR1 reads SQVTM; CDR2 reads ANQGSEA. The CDR3 sequence is 12 residues long. The CDR3 region is CSAGTANEKLFF. CDR3 DNA: TGCAGCGCCGGGACAGCAAATGAAAAACTGTTTTTT. Full variable domain (remainder filled in from reference TRBV29-1 and TRBJ1-4): SAVISQKPSRDICQRGTSLTIQCQVDSQVTMMFWYRQQPGQSLTLIATANQGSEATYESGFVIDKFPISRPNLTFSTLTVSNMSPEDSSIYLCSAGTANEKLFFGSGTQLSVL.

The rearrangement uses TRBV15 and TRBJ1-1; D not certain. V was cut by 0 bases and J by 8 bases, with 10 bases left in between. From germline, CDR1 is LNHNV and CDR2 YYDKDF (reference sequence). CDR3 size: 13 residues. CDR3 coding DNA: TGTGCCACCAGCAGAGATTTCCAGGCCGAAGCTTTCTTT. This gives the protein CATSRDFQAEAFF.

The V and J genes are TRBV3-1 (or the pseudogene TRBV3-2) and TRBJ2-5, with 11 positions matching TRBD1. V was pared by 5 bases and J by 4 bases, with 6 bases of the junction left unmatched. Germline assignment: CDR1 LGHDT and CDR2 YNNKEL (reference sequence). The CDR3 runs 15 residues. The CDR3 spells CASSLPDRGRETQYF. DNA for the CDR3: TGTGCCAGCAGCTTACCGGACAGGGGGCGAGAGACCCAGTACTTC.

V and J are TRBV5-1 and TRBJ1-1; D is perhaps TRBD1 (5 bases). The germline V gene encodes CDR1 SGHRS and CDR2 YFSETQ. The germline V and J ends were trimmed by 0 bases and 1 base, with 10 bases remaining between them. CDR3 length: 15 residues. In DNA form, the CDR3 reads TGCGCCAGCAGCTTGGCCGGACACACGAACACTGAAGCTTTCTTT. Residues: CASSLAGHTNTEAFF.

The chain employs TRBV5-1 and TRBJ2-1; tentative D call: TRBD2 (7 bases). The V and J ends lost 4 bases and 4 bases respectively, with 15 bases between them. The germline V gene has CDR1 SGHRS and CDR2 YFSETQ. CDR3 length equals 15 residues. CDR3 loop: CASSTGGGGYNEQFF. The CDR3 DNA reads as TGCGCCAGCAGCACCGGGGGCGGGGGTTACAATGAGCAGTTCTTC.

The V and J genes are TRBV6-2 or TRBV6-3 and TRBJ1-5, with D maybe TRBD1 (5 bases). Germline V CDR1 and CDR2: MNHEY, SVGEGT. CDR3 length: 14 residues. Trimming removed 2 bases at V and 5 bases at J, with 10 bases between. As DNA, the CDR3 is TGTGCCAGCAGTTACGCAGGGTTATATCAGCCCCAGCATTTT. This gives the protein CASSYAGLYQPQHF.

A few counts support this clone. The V call is TRBV6-6, the J call TRBJ1-1, with D unresolved. The germline V gene encodes CDR1 MNHNY and CDR2 SVGAGI (reference sequence). Deletions cut 4 bases from V and 0 bases from J, with 12 bases between. The CDR3 is made up of 15 amino acids. The CDR3: CASSSQEAVNTEAFF. The CDR3 nucleotides read TGTGCCAGCAGTTCTCAGGAGGCCGTGAACACTGAAGCTTTCTTT.

The chain carries TRBV5-6 and TRBJ1-2; D perhaps matches TRBD1 (5 bases). The CDR3 runs 13 residues. Trimming removed 1 base from V and 6 bases from J, with 10 bases in between. Germline assignment: CDR1 SGHDT and CDR2 YYEEEE. The CDR3 here is CASSLFPGNGYTF. In DNA form, the CDR3 reads TGTGCCAGCAGCTTGTTTCCAGGGAATGGCTACACCTTC. Using reference TRBV5-6 and TRBJ1-2 for the parts outside the CDR3, the full variable domain is DAGVTQSPTHLIKTRGQQVTLRCSPKSGHDTVSWYQQALGQGPQFIFQYYEEEERQRGNFPDRFSGHQFPNYSSELNVNALLLGDSALYLCASSLFPGNGYTFGSGTRLTVV.

This chain links TRBV5-1 with TRBJ1-5; a weak D match, TRBD1 (5 bases). Trimming took 4 bases from V and 10 from J, leaving 24 bases between them. This CDR3 spans 16 amino acids. The germline CDR1 and CDR2 sequences are SGHRS and YFSETQ. CDR3 nucleotide sequence: TGCGCCAGCAGCGTGGGTACGGTGCAGGGTGGAGTACCCCAGCATTTT. Translating it yields CASSVGTVQGGVPQHF.

The chain employs TRBV7-2 and TRBJ1-2, with 9 bases lining up with TRBD1. The CDR3 consists of 16 residues. Germline V lookup: CDR1 SGHTA, CDR2 FQGNSA. Trimming took 5 bases from V and 3 from J; bases not matched to a gene: 10. The CDR3 coding sequence is TGTGCCAGCAGCATGCGCCGGGACAGGGAGGACTATGGCTACACCTTC. It encodes CASSMRRDREDYGYTF.

The V gene is TRBV4-1, the J gene TRBJ2-7; 7 bases line up with TRBD1. CDR1 is MGHRA and CDR2 is YSYEKL in the germline V gene. This CDR3 is 14 amino acids long. Germline trimming cut 0 bases from V and 3 bases from J; bases unmatched to any gene: 2. In DNA form, the CDR3 reads TGCGCCAGCAGCCAAGAGTCAGGGGGCTACGAGCAGTACTTC. Protein product: CASSQESGGYEQYF.

The chain employs TRBV9 and TRBJ1-4; no reliable D call. Between the trimmed V and J ends, which lost 1 base and 4 bases, there was a span of 11 bases. In germline, CDR1 is SGDLS, CDR2 YYNGEE. The CDR3 is 15 amino acids. The CDR3: CASSVSPGDNEKLFF. The CDR3 DNA follows: TGTGCCAGCAGCGTAAGTCCCGGGGATAATGAAAAACTGTTTTTT.

V gene TRBV5-5 combines with J gene TRBJ1-1, with D perhaps TRBD1 (6 bases). With 3 bases removed from V and 3 bases from J, the gap between germline ends came to 15 bases. Germline CDR1 and CDR2: SGHKS and YYEKEE (reference sequence). This CDR3 region has 15 residues. DNA of the CDR3: TGTGCCAGCAGCTCGGAACAGGGTCGGGACACTGAAGCTTTCTTT. Translation gives CASSSEQGRDTEAFF.

CDR3: CASSPQGQGLTQPQHF. The CDR3 DNA is TGTGCCAGTAGTCCCCAGGGACAGGGCCTCACCCAGCCCCAGCATTTT. J is TRBJ1-5 and V is TRBV19, with TRBD1 identical over 9 bases. Germline loops: CDR1 LNHDA, CDR2 SQIVND (reference sequence). The CDR3 length is 16 residues. The V segment lost 5 bases and the J segment 7 bases; nucleotides outside the gene matches: 12.